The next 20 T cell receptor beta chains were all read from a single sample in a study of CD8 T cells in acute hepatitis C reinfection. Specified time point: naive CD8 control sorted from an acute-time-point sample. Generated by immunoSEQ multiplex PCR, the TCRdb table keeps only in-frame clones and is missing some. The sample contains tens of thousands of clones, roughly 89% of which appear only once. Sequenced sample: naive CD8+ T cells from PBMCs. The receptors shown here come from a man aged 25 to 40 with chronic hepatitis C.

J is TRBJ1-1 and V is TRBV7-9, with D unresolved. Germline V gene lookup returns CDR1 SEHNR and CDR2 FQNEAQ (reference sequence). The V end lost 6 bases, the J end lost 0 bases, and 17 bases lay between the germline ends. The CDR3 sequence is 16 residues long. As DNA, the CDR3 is TGTGCCAGCAGTCCTATAGATGCGGGGTTGAACACTGAAGCTTTCTTT. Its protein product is CASSPIDAGLNTEAFF.

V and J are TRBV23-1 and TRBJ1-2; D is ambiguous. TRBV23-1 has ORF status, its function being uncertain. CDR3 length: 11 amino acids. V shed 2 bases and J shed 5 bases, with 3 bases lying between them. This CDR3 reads CASSQLYGYTF. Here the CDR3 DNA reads TGCGCCAGCAGTCAACTATATGGCTACACCTTC.

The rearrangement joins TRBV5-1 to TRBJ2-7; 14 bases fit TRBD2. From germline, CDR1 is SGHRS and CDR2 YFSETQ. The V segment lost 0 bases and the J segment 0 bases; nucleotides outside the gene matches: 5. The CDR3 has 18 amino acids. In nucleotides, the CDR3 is TGCGCCAGCAGCTTGGCCGGACTAGCGGGAGGTCTCTCCTACGAGCAGTACTTC. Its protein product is CASSLAGLAGGLSYEQYF. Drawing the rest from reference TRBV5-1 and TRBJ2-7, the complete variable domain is KAGVTQTPRYLIKTRGQQVTLSCSPISGHRSVSWYQQTPGQGLQFLFEYFSETQRNKGNFPGRFSGRQFSNSRSEMNVSTLELGDSALYLCASSLAGLAGGLSYEQYFGPGTRLTVT.

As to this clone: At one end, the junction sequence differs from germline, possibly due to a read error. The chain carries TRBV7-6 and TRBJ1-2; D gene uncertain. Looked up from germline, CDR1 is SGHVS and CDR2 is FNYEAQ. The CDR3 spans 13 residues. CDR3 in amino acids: CASGLQPLYGYTF. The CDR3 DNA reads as TGTGCCAGCGGCTTACAGCCGCTATATGGCTACACCTTC.

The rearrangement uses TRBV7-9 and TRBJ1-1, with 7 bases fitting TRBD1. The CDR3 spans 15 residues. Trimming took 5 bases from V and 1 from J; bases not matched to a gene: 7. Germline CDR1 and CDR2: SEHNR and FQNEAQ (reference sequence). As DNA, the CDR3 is TGTGCCAGCAGCGTTCCCGGGACAGAGAACACTGAAGCTTTCTTT. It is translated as CASSVPGTENTEAFF.

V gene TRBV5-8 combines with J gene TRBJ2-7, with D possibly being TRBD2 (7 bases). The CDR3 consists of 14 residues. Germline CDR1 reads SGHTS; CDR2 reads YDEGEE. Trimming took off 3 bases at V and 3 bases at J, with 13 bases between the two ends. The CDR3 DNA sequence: TGTGCCAGCAGCTCCGGGGGGCGGTACTACGAGCAGTACTTC. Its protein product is CASSSGGRYYEQYF. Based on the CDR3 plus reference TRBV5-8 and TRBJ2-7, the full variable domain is EAGVTQSPTHLIKTRGQQATLRCSPISGHTSVYWYQQALGLGLQFLLWYDEGEERNRGNFPPRFSGRQFPNYSSELNVNALELEDSALYLCASSSGGRYYEQYFGPGTRLTVT.

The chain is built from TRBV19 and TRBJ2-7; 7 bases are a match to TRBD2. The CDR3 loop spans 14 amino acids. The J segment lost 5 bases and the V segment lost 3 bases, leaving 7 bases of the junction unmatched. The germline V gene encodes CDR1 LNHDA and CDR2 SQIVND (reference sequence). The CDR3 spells CASSIVGGTDEQYF. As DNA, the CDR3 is TGTGCCAGTAGTATTGTGGGAGGGACGGACGAGCAGTACTTC.

CDR3 sequence (DNA): TGTGCCAGCAGCTTAAGCAAACTAGAGACCCAGTACTTC. Encoded protein: CASSLSKLETQYF. The rearrangement joins TRBV27 to TRBJ2-5; D is ambiguous. The CDR3 consists of 13 residues. Trimming left V 6 bases short and J 4 bases short, with 12 bases between. Looked up from germline, CDR1 is MNHEY and CDR2 is SMNVEV (reference sequence).

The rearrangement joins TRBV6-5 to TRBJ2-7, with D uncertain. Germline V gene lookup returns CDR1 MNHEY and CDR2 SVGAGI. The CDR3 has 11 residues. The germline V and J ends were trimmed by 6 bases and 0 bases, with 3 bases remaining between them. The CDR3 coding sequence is TGTGCCAGCAGCCGCTCCTACGAGCAGTACTTC. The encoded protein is CASSRSYEQYF.

The CDR3 DNA reads as TGTGCCAGCAGCAATCCCCAGTCAAGGACTAGCGGGAGGGGTTTAATGGGGGAGCTGTTTTTT. Translated: CASSNPQSRTSGRGLMGELFF. V and J are TRBV9 and TRBJ2-2; TRBD2 matches at 15 bases. The CDR3 loop spans 21 amino acids. Germline V gives CDR1 SGDLS, CDR2 YYNGEE. The V segment lost 4 bases and the J segment 8 bases; nucleotides outside the gene matches: 21.

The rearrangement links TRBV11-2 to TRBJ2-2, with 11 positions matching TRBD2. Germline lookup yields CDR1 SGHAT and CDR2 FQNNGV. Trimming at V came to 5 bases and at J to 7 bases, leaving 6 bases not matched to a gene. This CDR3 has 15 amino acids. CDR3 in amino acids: CASSLSGGAHGELFF. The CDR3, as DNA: TGTGCCAGCAGCCTTAGCGGGGGGGCCCACGGGGAGCTGTTTTTT.

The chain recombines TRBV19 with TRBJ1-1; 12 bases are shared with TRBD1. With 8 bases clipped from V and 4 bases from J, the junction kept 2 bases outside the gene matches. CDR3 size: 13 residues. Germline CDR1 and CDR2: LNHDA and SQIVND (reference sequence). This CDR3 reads CASGTGGRTEAFF. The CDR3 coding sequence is TGTGCCAGTGGGACAGGGGGCCGCACTGAAGCTTTCTTT. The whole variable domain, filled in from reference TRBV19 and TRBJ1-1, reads DGGITQSPKYLFRKEGQNVTLSCEQNLNHDAMYWYRQDPGQGLRLIYYSQIVNDFQKGDIAEGYSVSREKKESFPLTVTSAQKNPTAFYLCASGTGGRTEAFFGQGTRLTVV.

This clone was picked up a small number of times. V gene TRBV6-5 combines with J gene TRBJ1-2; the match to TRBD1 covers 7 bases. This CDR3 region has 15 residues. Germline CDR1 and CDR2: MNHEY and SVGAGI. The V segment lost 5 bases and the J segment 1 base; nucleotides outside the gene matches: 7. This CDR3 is CASSLDRFGNYGYTF. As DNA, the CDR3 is TGTGCCAGCAGTCTGGACAGGTTTGGTAACTATGGCTACACCTTC.

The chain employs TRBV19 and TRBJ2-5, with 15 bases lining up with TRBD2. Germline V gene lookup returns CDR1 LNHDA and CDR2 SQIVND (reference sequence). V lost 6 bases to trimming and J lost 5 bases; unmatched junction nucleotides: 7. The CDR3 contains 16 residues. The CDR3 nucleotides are TGTGCCAGTAGGTGGACTAGCGGGGGGGCAGAGGAGACCCAGTACTTC. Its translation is CASRWTSGGAEETQYF.

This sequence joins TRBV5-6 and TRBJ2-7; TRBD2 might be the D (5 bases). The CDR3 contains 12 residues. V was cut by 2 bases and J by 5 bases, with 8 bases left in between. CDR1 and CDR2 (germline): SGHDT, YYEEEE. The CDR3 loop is CASSLYGDEQYF. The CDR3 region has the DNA TGTGCCAGCAGCTTATACGGGGACGAGCAGTACTTC.

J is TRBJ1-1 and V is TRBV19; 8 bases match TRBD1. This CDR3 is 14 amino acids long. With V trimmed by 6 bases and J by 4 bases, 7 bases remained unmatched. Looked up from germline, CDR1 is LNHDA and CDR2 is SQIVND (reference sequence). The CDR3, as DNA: TGTGCCAGTAGCCCCGGGACAGGAGCCACTGAAGCTTTCTTT. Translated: CASSPGTGATEAFF.

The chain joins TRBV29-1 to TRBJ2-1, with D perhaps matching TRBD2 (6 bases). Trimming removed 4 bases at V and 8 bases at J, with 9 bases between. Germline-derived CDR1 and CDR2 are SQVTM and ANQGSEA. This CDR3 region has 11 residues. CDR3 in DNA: TGCAGCGTTGGACTAGGCGATGAGCAGTTCTTC. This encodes CSVGLGDEQFF.

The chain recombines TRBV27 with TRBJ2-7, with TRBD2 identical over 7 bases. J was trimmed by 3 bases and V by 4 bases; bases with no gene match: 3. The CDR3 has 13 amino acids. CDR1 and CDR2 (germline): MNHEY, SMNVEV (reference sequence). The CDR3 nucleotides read TGTGCCAGCAGTTGGGGGGAGGGCTACGAGCAGTACTTC. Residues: CASSWGEGYEQYF.

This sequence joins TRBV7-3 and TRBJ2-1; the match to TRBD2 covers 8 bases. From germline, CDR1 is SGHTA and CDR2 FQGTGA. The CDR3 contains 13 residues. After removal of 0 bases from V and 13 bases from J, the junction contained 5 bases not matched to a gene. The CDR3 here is CASSLTAGGEQFF. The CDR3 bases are TGTGCCAGCAGCTTAACGGCGGGGGGAGAACAGTTCTTC.

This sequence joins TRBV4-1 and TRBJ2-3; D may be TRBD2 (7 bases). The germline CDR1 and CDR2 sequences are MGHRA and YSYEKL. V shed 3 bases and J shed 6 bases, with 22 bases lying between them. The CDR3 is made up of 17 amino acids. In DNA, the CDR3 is TGCGCCAGCAGCCAGGAGGGGGGGCGGCTTAATAGCGATACGCAGTATTTT. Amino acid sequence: CASSQEGGRLNSDTQYF.